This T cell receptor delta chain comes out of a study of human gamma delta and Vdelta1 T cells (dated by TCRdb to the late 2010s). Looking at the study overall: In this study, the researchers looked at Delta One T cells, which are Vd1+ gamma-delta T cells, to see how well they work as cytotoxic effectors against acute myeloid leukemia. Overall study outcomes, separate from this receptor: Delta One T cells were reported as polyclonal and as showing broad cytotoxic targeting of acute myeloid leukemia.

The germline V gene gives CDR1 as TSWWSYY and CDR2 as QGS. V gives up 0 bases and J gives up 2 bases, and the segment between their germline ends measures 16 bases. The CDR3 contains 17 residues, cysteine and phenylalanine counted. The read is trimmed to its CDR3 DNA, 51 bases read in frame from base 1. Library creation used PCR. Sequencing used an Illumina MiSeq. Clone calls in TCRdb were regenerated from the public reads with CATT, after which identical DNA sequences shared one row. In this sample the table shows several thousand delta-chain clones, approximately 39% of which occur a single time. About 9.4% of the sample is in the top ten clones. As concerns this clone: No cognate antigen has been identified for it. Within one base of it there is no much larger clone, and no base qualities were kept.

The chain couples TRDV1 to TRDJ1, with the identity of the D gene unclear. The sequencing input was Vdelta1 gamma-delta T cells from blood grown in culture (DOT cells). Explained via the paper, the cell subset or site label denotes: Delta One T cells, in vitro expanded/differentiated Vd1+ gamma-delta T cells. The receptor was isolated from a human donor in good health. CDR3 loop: CALGELPRHTQTDKLIF. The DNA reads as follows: TGTGCTCTTGGGGAACTTCCACGACATACCCAGACCGATAAACTCATCTTT.